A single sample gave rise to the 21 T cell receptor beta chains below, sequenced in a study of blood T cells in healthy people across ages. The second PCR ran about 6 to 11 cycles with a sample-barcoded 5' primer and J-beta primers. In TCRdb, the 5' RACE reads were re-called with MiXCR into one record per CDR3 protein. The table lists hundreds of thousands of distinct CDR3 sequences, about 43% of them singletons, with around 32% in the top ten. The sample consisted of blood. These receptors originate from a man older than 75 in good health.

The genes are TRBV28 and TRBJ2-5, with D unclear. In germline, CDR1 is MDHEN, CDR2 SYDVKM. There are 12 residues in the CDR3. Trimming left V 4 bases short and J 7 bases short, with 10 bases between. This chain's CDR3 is CASSSIERTQYF. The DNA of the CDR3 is TGTGCCAGCAGTTCCATCGAGCGGACCCAGTACTTC.

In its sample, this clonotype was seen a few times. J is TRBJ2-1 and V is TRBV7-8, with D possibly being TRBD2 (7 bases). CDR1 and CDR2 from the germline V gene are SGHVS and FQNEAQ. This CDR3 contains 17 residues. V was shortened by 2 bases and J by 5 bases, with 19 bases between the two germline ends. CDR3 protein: CASSLLGGRSANNEQFF. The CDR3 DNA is TGTGCCAGCAGCTTACTCGGGGGGCGGAGTGCCAACAATGAGCAGTTCTTC.

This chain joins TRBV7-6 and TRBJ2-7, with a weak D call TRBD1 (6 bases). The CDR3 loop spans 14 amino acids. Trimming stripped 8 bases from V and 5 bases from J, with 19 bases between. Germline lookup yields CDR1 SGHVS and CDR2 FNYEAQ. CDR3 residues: CASGRTLGANEQYF. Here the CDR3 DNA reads TGTGCCAGCGGCCGAACCTTGGGGGCTAACGAGCAGTACTTC.

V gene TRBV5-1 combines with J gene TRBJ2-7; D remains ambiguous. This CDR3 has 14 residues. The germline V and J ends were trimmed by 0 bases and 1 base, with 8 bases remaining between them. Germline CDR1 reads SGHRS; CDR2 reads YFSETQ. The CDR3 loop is CASSLELDSYEQYF. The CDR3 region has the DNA TGCGCCAGCAGCTTGGAGCTGGATTCCTACGAGCAGTACTTC.

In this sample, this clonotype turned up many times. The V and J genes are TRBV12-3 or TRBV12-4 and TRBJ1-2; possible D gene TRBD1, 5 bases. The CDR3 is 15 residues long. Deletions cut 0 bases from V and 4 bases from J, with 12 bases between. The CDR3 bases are TGTGCCAGCAGTTTAGCGGTGGGGGGTTCCTATGGCTACACCTTC. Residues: CASSLAVGGSYGYTF.

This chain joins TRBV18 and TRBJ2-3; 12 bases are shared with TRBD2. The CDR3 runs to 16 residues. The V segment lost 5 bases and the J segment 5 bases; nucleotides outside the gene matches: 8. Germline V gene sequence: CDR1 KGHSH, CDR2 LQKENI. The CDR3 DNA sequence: TGTGCCAGCTCATTCGCTAGCGGGAGGGCCGGAGATACGCAGTATTTT. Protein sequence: CASSFASGRAGDTQYF. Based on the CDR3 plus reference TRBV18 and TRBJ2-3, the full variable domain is NAGVMQNPRHLVRRRGQEARLRCSPMKGHSHVYWYRQLPEEGLKFMVYLQKENIIDESGMPKERFSAEFPKEGPSILRIQQVVRGDSAAYFCASSFASGRAGDTQYFGPGTRLTVL.

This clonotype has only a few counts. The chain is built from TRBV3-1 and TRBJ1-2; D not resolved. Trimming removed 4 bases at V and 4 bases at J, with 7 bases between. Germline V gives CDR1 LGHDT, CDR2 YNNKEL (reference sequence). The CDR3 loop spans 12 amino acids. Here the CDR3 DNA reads TGTGCCAGCAGCCGTGGGCGCTATGGCTACACCTTC. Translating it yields CASSRGRYGYTF.

The CDR3 DNA sequence: TGTGCCAGCTCACCCCAGAGCAAGACCCAGTACTTC. Its protein product is CASSPQSKTQYF. The gene calls are TRBV18 and TRBJ2-5, with D uncertain. Trimming shortened V by 3 bases and J by 6 bases, and 8 bases separated the two germline ends. The CDR3 is 12 amino acids. CDR1 is KGHSH and CDR2 is LQKENI in the germline V gene. Variable domain in full (rest from reference TRBV18 and TRBJ2-5): NAGVMQNPRHLVRRRGQEARLRCSPMKGHSHVYWYRQLPEEGLKFMVYLQKENIIDESGMPKERFSAEFPKEGPSILRIQQVVRGDSAAYFCASSPQSKTQYFGPGTRLLVL.

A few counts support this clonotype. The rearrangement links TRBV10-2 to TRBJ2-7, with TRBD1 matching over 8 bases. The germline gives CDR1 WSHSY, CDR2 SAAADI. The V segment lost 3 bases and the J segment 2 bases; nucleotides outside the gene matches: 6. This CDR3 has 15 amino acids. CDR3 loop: CASSEVPGGTYEQYF. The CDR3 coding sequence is TGCGCCAGCAGTGAAGTCCCAGGGGGCACCTACGAGCAGTACTTC.

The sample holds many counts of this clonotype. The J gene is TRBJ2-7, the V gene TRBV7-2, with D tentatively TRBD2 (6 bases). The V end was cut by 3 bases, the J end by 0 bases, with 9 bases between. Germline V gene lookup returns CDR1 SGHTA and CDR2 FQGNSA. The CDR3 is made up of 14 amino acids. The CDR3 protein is CASSFLGSSYEQYF. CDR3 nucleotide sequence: TGTGCCAGCAGCTTTCTCGGGAGCTCCTACGAGCAGTACTTC.

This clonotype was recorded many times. The CDR3 is CSAEQGVNEQFF. The CDR3 DNA reads TGCAGTGCAGAACAGGGGGTCAATGAGCAGTTCTTC. The chain recombines TRBV20-1 with TRBJ2-1, with TRBD1 matching over 8 bases. This CDR3 region has 12 residues. The germline gives CDR1 DFQATT, CDR2 SNEGSKA (reference sequence). V dropped 6 bases and J dropped 6; count of bases not matched to a gene: 4.

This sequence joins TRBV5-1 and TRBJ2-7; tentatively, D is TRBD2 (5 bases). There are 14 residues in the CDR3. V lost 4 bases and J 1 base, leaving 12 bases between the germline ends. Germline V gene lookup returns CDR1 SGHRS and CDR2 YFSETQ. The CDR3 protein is CASSTSLGSYEQYF. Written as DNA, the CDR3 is TGCGCCAGCAGCACCTCACTAGGTTCCTACGAGCAGTACTTC.

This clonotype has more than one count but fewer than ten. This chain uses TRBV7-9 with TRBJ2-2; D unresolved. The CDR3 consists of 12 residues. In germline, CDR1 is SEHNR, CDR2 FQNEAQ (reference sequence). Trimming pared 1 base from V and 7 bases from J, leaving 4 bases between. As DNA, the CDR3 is TGTGCCAGCAGCTTAGGCGTCGGGGAGCTGTTTTTT. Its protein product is CASSLGVGELFF.

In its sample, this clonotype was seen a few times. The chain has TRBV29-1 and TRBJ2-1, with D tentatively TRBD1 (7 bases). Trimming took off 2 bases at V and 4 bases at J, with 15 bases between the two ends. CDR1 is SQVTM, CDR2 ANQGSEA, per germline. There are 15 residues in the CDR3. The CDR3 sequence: CSVEPGQEGYNEQFF. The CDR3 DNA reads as TGCAGCGTTGAACCCGGACAGGAGGGGTACAATGAGCAGTTCTTC.

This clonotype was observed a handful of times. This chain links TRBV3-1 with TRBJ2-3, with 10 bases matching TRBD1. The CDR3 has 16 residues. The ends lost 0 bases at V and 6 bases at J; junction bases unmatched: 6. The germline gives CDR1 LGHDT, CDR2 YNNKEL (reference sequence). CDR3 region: CASSQDPGQGTDTQYF. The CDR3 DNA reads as TGTGCCAGCAGCCAAGACCCGGGACAGGGGACCGATACGCAGTATTTT.

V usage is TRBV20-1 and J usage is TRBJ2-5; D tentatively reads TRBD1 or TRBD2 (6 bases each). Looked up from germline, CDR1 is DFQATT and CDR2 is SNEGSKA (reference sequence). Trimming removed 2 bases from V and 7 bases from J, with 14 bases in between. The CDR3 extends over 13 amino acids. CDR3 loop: CSARRGARGTQYF. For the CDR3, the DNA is TGCAGTGCTAGAAGGGGGGCGCGGGGGACCCAGTACTTC.

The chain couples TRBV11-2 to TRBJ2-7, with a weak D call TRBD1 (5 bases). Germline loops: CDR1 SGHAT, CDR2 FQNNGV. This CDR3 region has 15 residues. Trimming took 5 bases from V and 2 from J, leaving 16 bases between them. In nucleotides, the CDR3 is TGTGCCAGCAGCCTAGGGGTCAGGTTCGCCTACGAGCAGTACTTC. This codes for CASSLGVRFAYEQYF.

The CDR3 protein is CSAPHNRGHYVEQYF. The CDR3 nucleotides read TGCAGTGCCCCTCACAACAGGGGACATTACGTCGAGCAGTACTTC. The rearrangement uses TRBV20-1 and TRBJ2-7, with 7 bases that match TRBD1. The germline V gene has CDR1 DFQATT and CDR2 SNEGSKA (reference sequence). The junction had 17 bases not matched to a gene; V was cut back by 6 bases and J by 6 bases. CDR3 length equals 15 residues.

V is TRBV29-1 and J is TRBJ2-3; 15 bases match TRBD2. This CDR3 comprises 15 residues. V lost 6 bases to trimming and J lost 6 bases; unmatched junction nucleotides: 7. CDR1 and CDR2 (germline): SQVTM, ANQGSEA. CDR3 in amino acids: CSVDGTSGRRDTQYF. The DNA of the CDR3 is TGCAGCGTCGATGGGACTAGCGGGAGGAGGGATACGCAGTATTTT.

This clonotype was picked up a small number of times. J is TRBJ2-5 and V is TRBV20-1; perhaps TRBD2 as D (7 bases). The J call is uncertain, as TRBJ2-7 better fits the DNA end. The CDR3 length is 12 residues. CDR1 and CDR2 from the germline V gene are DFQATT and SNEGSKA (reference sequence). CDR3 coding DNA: TGCAGTGCCGGGGGCGGGGGCCACGAGCAGTACTTC. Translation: CSAGGGGHEQYF.

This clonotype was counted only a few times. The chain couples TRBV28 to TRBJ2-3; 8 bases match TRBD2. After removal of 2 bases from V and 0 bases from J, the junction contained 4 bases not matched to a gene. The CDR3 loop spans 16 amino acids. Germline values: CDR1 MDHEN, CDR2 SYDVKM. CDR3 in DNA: TGTGCCAGCAGTTTAGAGACTAGCGCCAGCACAGATACGCAGTATTTT. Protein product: CASSLETSASTDTQYF.